This TCR beta chain derives from a study of tumor-infiltrating lymphocytes in primary liver carcinoma. TCR beta cDNA came from approximately 490 ng total RNA, primed with a constant-region primer. Employing slightly modified ARM-PCR, three nested multiplex PCR rounds were run, and these gave rise to the TCR beta libraries. Both of the initial two PCR rounds ran for about 11 cycles and employed TRBV1-TRBV30 forward primers alongside a C-beta reverse primer. TCRdb processed the multiplex PCR reads anew with MiXCR; each CDR3 protein has one entry. Of about 310,000 distinct CDR3 sequences in the sample, 58% were seen once. This CDR3 is 12 amino acids long. Trimming shortened V by 9 bases and J by 9 bases, and 14 bases separated the two germline ends. Germline CDR1 and CDR2: LGHNT and FRNRAP. The source of the blood RNA was unsorted whole blood, and germline DNA was extracted as well.

This TCR was recovered from a woman aged 25 to 39 with primary liver carcinoma and hepatitis B virus infection. This chain uses TRBV12-5 with TRBJ1-4; D gene unclear. The material sequenced was peripheral blood. Here the CDR3 reads CARSGSRQKLFF. CDR3 nucleotides: TGTGCTAGATCGGGGTCTCGGCAAAAACTGTTTTTT.